A single sample is the source of the 29 T cell receptor beta chains below, sequenced in a study of shared clonotypes between healthy human individuals. Data came from immunoSEQ multiplex PCR; TCRdb stores just in-frame clones and leaves some out. There are about 2,500,000 clones in the sample; more than 90% occur only once, and over 0.12% lies in the top ten. The sample comprised naive CD4+ T cells sorted from blood. Subset given: CD45RA+ positively selected. These receptors were taken from a man younger than 35 in good health.

The CDR3 DNA reads as TGTGCCAGCAGTCCCCAAGACACCTTCAAAAACATTCAGTACTTC. It yields the protein CASSPQDTFKNIQYF. The rearrangement links TRBV7-2 to TRBJ2-4, with D unclear. Germline V CDR1 and CDR2: SGHTA, FQGNSA. The CDR3 has 15 residues. V shed 6 bases and J shed 3 bases, with 15 bases lying between them.

The J gene is TRBJ2-5, the V gene TRBV7-2; D call uncertain. Between the trimmed V and J ends, which lost 6 bases and 1 base, there was a span of 15 bases. CDR1 SGHTA and CDR2 FQGNSA come from the germline V gene. CDR3 length: 15 residues. CDR3 sequence: CASRPSPGTQETQYF. CDR3 DNA sequence: TGTGCCAGCAGGCCTTCTCCGGGTACCCAAGAGACCCAGTACTTC.

The chain employs TRBV2 and TRBJ2-2, with 11 bases aligning to TRBD1. This CDR3 has 15 amino acids. Trimming at V came to 8 bases and at J to 4 bases, leaving 6 bases not matched to a gene. Germline CDR1 and CDR2: SNHLY and FYNNEI. The CDR3 sequence: CASGGQGAGTGELFF. The DNA for the CDR3 is TGTGCCAGCGGAGGACAGGGGGCGGGCACCGGGGAGCTGTTTTTT.

The chain combines TRBV11-1 with TRBJ2-3; 8 bases match TRBD2. The V gene's germline CDR1 is SGHAT and CDR2 FQDESV (reference sequence). This CDR3 contains 16 residues. Losses at the gene ends were 1 base for V and 2 bases for J; bases not matched to a gene: 5. CDR3 in DNA: TGTGCCAGCAGCTTAGGAGCGGGGGTGATCACAGATACGCAGTATTTT. Translation: CASSLGAGVITDTQYF.

The genes are TRBV15 and TRBJ2-7, with D maybe TRBD1 (6 bases). V dropped 5 bases and J dropped 1 base, with 12 bases sitting between them. Germline CDR1 LNHNV, CDR2 YYDKDF (reference sequence). The CDR3 spans 14 residues. In DNA, the CDR3 is TGTGCCACCAGCGAACGACAGGCGTCCTACGAGCAGTACTTC. It yields the protein CATSERQASYEQYF.

This rearrangement joins TRBV2 to TRBJ2-2; D is unclear. The CDR3 extends over 16 amino acids. The germline V and J ends were trimmed by 7 bases and 5 bases, with 20 bases remaining between them. Germline values: CDR1 SNHLY, CDR2 FYNNEI. The CDR3 is CASTLHLGLGTGELFF. CDR3 coding DNA: TGTGCCAGCACCCTACACCTAGGGCTGGGGACCGGGGAGCTGTTTTTT.

This clone was seen only a few times. The rearrangement joins TRBV27 to TRBJ2-1, with a tentative D call TRBD2 (6 bases). Germline V gene data show CDR1 as MNHEY and CDR2 as SMNVEV (reference sequence). This CDR3 has 16 residues. Trimming stripped 5 bases from V and 4 bases from J, with 18 bases between. CDR3 DNA: TGTGCCAGCAGTCCTTCCAGGACTAATGGGTACAATGAGCAGTTCTTC. This encodes CASSPSRTNGYNEQFF.

The rearrangement joins TRBV9 to TRBJ1-3, with TRBD1 as a possible D gene (6 bases). Germline loops: CDR1 SGDLS, CDR2 YYNGEE. The CDR3 consists of 15 residues. V shed 0 bases and J shed 3 bases, with 10 bases lying between them. This chain's CDR3 is CASSVVSGDGNTIYF. The CDR3 DNA reads as TGTGCCAGCAGCGTAGTTTCAGGGGATGGAAACACCATATATTTT. Full variable domain (remainder filled in from reference TRBV9 and TRBJ1-3): DSGVTQTPKHLITATGQRVTLRCSPRSGDLSVYWYQQSLDQGLQFLIQYYNGEERAKGNILERFSAQQFPDLHSELNLSSLELGDSALYFCASSVVSGDGNTIYFGEGSWLTVV.

CDR3 nucleotides: TGCAGCGTGGGGATCATGACTGAAGCTTTCTTT. Its protein is CSVGIMTEAFF. This sequence joins TRBV29-1 and TRBJ1-1, with D hard to call. The CDR3 consists of 11 residues. Germline lookup yields CDR1 SQVTM and CDR2 ANQGSEA. The germline V and J ends were trimmed by 6 bases and 5 bases, with 10 bases remaining between them. The variable domain in full, with the rest retrieved from reference TRBV29-1 and TRBJ1-1, is SAVISQKPSRDICQRGTSLTIQCQVDSQVTMMFWYRQQPGQSLTLIATANQGSEATYESGFVIDKFPISRPNLTFSTLTVSNMSPEDSSIYLCSVGIMTEAFFGQGTRLTVV.

This clone was seen just once. J is TRBJ1-5 and V is TRBV6-1; TRBD1 aligns across 7 bases. The CDR3 runs 14 residues. With V trimmed by 8 bases and J by 3 bases, 7 bases remained unmatched. The germline V gene encodes CDR1 MNHNS and CDR2 SASEGT. This chain's CDR3 is CASAGTVDNQPQHF. DNA for the CDR3: TGTGCCAGCGCCGGGACAGTGGACAATCAGCCCCAGCATTTT.

This chain links TRBV28 with TRBJ2-4, with 8 bases identical to TRBD2. CDR1 and CDR2 from the germline V gene are MDHEN and SYDVKM. The CDR3 extends over 14 amino acids. The V and J ends lost 5 bases and 6 bases, in that order; junction bases with no gene match: 6. The CDR3 DNA follows: TGTGCCAGCAGTCCGGGGGGGCGGAGAAACATTCAGTACTTC. It codes for CASSPGGRRNIQYF.

This chain joins TRBV7-8 and TRBJ2-6, with D unclear. From germline, CDR1 is SGHVS and CDR2 FQNEAQ. The CDR3 extends over 14 amino acids. V dropped 3 bases and J dropped 5 bases, with 8 bases sitting between them. The DNA of the CDR3 is TGTGCCAGCAGCTTCGATCCCTGGGCCAACGTCCTGACTTTC. Translating it yields CASSFDPWANVLTF.

The DNA of the CDR3 is TGTGCCAGCAGTTTAGTACAGGGGGTACGTCAGCCCCAGCATTTT. Its protein is CASSLVQGVRQPQHF. The chain recombines TRBV28 with TRBJ1-5; 8 positions agree with TRBD1. CDR3 length: 15 amino acids. Germline loops: CDR1 MDHEN, CDR2 SYDVKM. V lost 2 bases to trimming and J lost 6 bases; unmatched junction nucleotides: 6.

The chain couples TRBV19 to TRBJ1-4; 10 positions match TRBD1. This CDR3 is 16 amino acids long. Trimming took 4 bases from V and 0 from J; bases not matched to a gene: 2. Germline-derived CDR1 and CDR2 are LNHDA and SQIVND (reference sequence). For the CDR3, the DNA is TGTGCCAGTAGTACTGGACAGGGGGCAACTAATGAAAAACTGTTTTTT. Its protein product is CASSTGQGATNEKLFF. The whole variable domain, remainder taken from reference TRBV19 and TRBJ1-4, is DGGITQSPKYLFRKEGQNVTLSCEQNLNHDAMYWYRQDPGQGLRLIYYSQIVNDFQKGDIAEGYSVSREKKESFPLTVTSAQKNPTAFYLCASSTGQGATNEKLFFGSGTQLSVL.

J is TRBJ1-3 and V is TRBV7-9; unclear D gene. V lost 1 base to trimming and J lost 4 bases, with 11 bases between them. CDR3 length: 15 amino acids. Per germline, CDR1 SEHNR and CDR2 FQNEAQ (reference sequence). In DNA, the CDR3 is TGTGCCAGCAGCTTAGGACCGGTTACGGGAAACACCATATATTTT. Translated, it gives CASSLGPVTGNTIYF.

Regarding this clone: Within the sample, other DNA sequences also encode this same CDR3. The chain combines TRBV30 with TRBJ2-7; D is possibly TRBD2 (6 bases). V was shortened by 0 bases and J by 1 base, with 10 bases between the two germline ends. Germline V lookup: CDR1 GTSNPN, CDR2 SVGIG (reference sequence). CDR3 size: 14 residues. CDR3 nucleotide sequence: TGTGCCTGGAGTGTAAGTGGGGGGTCCTACGAGCAGTACTTC. It encodes CAWSVSGGSYEQYF.

For this clone: Other nucleotide sequences from this sample produce the same CDR3. This chain joins TRBV5-1 and TRBJ1-3; D gene uncertain. Germline assignment: CDR1 SGHRS and CDR2 YFSETQ. This CDR3 contains 14 residues. Trimming left V 4 bases short and J 0 bases short, with 8 bases between. The CDR3 region is CASSLDNSGNTIYF. CDR3 nucleotide sequence: TGCGCCAGCAGCCTGGATAACTCTGGAAACACCATATATTTT. The complete variable domain, with remaining parts taken from reference TRBV5-1 and TRBJ1-3, reads KAGVTQTPRYLIKTRGQQVTLSCSPISGHRSVSWYQQTPGQGLQFLFEYFSETQRNKGNFPGRFSGRQFSNSRSEMNVSTLELGDSALYLCASSLDNSGNTIYFGEGSWLTVV.

The chain is built from TRBV7-9 and TRBJ1-2; 7 positions match TRBD1. With 3 bases clipped from V and 8 bases from J, the junction kept 9 bases outside the gene matches. The CDR3 is made up of 14 amino acids. In germline, CDR1 is SEHNR, CDR2 FQNEAQ (reference sequence). Here the CDR3 reads CASSFSGQRDGYTF. In DNA form, the CDR3 reads TGTGCCAGCAGCTTCTCGGGACAGAGGGACGGCTACACCTTC.

This clone was seen once. The chain has TRBV5-4 and TRBJ1-3; D is perhaps TRBD1 (6 bases). This CDR3 is built from 18 residues. Germline-derived CDR1 and CDR2 are SGHNT and YYREEE (reference sequence). Trimming cost V 0 bases and J 0 bases, with 16 bases left between them. The CDR3 reads CASSLAQGRTASGNTIYF. The CDR3, as DNA: TGTGCCAGCAGCTTGGCTCAGGGTCGGACAGCCTCTGGAAACACCATATATTTT.

The J gene is TRBJ2-1, the V gene TRBV4-1, with 9 bases that match TRBD2. Germline values: CDR1 MGHRA, CDR2 YSYEKL. Trimming removed 3 bases from V and 7 bases from J; junction bases left unmatched: 16. The CDR3 consists of 18 residues. The CDR3 spells CASSQGFSAGGPANEQFF. CDR3 nucleotide sequence: TGCGCCAGCAGCCAGGGGTTCTCGGCGGGAGGGCCCGCGAATGAGCAGTTCTTC.

The chain has TRBV7-9 and TRBJ1-4; 10 bases are shared with TRBD1. V shed 5 bases, J shed 8 bases, and the junction held 11 bases outside the gene matches. Per germline, CDR1 SEHNR and CDR2 FQNEAQ (reference sequence). The CDR3 totals 16 residues. The DNA of the CDR3 is TGTGCCAGCAGCGTTACTACCGGGACAGGGGACGAAAAACTGTTTTTT. Translating it yields CASSVTTGTGDEKLFF.

The rearrangement uses TRBV11-2 and TRBJ1-2; a possible D gene is TRBD1 (5 bases). This CDR3 is 19 amino acids long. V was trimmed by 1 base and J by 4 bases, leaving 25 bases between them. Germline CDR1 and CDR2: SGHAT and FQNNGV. In DNA form, the CDR3 reads TGTGCCAGCAGCTTAGTTATGAACAGGCTGGAGGGTGGCGGCTATGGCTACACCTTC. Translated: CASSLVMNRLEGGGYGYTF.

With respect to this clone: The junction differs from germline at one of its ends, possibly a read error. This chain uses TRBV2 with TRBJ1-5, with D possibly being TRBD1 (5 bases). Germline CDR1 reads SNHLY; CDR2 reads FYNNEI. This CDR3 region has 14 residues. CDR3: CASSTRGRSGTLNF. The CDR3, as DNA: TGTGCCAGCAGTACGAGGGGCCGCTCAGGTACCTTGAATTTT.

The rearrangement links TRBV5-6 to TRBJ1-5; D unclear. V shed 1 base and J shed 0 bases, with 8 bases lying between them. CDR1 and CDR2 (germline): SGHDT, YYEEEE. The CDR3 has 15 residues. In DNA, the CDR3 is TGTGCCAGCAGCTTGACACCCAATAGCAATCAGCCCCAGCATTTT. This gives the protein CASSLTPNSNQPQHF.

The rearrangement joins TRBV7-2 to TRBJ2-7, with TRBD2 as a possible D gene (5 bases). Germline lookup yields CDR1 SGHTA and CDR2 FQGNSA. V lost 1 base and J 2 bases, leaving 18 bases between the germline ends. The CDR3 covers 17 residues. The CDR3 bases are TGTGCCAGCAGCTTAGATTCAGGCGGCGGGCGGACCTACGAGCAGTACTTC. This gives the protein CASSLDSGGGRTYEQYF.

To note about this clone: Other DNA sequences in this specimen translate into the identical CDR3. The CDR3 bases are TGCGCCAGCAGCCCACAGACGGCGAACACTGAAGCTTTCTTT. Residues: CASSPQTANTEAFF. This chain joins TRBV5-1 and TRBJ1-1; D is unresolved. V dropped 4 bases and J dropped 1 base, with 11 bases sitting between them. The CDR3 has 14 residues. Looked up from germline, CDR1 is SGHRS and CDR2 is YFSETQ.

Note on this clone: Other DNA sequences in the sample encode the same CDR3. The chain recombines TRBV5-1 with TRBJ2-1; TRBD1 matches at 7 bases. CDR3 size: 15 residues. The V segment lost 4 bases and the J segment 1 base; nucleotides outside the gene matches: 5. Germline V gene sequence: CDR1 SGHRS, CDR2 YFSETQ. CDR3 in DNA: TGCGCCAGCAGCCTCGGACAGGTGTCCTACAATGAGCAGTTCTTC. It encodes CASSLGQVSYNEQFF.

This chain links TRBV6-1 with TRBJ1-1; 8 bases map to TRBD1. This CDR3 has 15 amino acids. The germline CDR1 and CDR2 sequences are MNHNS and SASEGT. Trimming at V came to 2 bases and at J to 4 bases, leaving 6 bases not matched to a gene. CDR3 residues: CASSELGQGVTEAFF. DNA for the CDR3: TGTGCCAGCAGTGAACTTGGACAGGGTGTCACTGAAGCTTTCTTT.

V is TRBV28 and J is TRBJ2-5; perhaps D is TRBD1 or TRBD2 (5 bases each). The ends were cut back, 5 bases at V and 4 bases at J, with 17 bases in the middle. Looked up from germline, CDR1 is MDHEN and CDR2 is SYDVKM. The length of the CDR3 is 15 residues. The CDR3 nucleotides are TGTGCCAGCAGTGGGGGTGGGGTGTGGGGAGAGACCCAGTACTTC. Translated, it gives CASSGGGVWGETQYF.